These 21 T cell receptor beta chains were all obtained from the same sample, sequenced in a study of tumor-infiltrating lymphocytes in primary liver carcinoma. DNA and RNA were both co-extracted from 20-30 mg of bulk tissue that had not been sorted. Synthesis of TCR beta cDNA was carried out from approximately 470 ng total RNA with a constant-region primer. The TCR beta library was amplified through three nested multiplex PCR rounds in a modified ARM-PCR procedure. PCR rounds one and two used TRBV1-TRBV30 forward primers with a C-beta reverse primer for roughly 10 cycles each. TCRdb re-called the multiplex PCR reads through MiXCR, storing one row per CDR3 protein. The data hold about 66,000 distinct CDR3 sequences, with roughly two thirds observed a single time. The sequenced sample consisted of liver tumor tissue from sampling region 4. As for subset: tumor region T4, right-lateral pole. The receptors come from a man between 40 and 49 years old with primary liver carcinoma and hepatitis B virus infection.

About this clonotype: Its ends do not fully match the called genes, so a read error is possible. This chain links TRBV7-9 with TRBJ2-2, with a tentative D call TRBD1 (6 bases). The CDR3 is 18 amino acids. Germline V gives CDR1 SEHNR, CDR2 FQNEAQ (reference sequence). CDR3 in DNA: TGTACCAGCAACCCAGGGGTTTCGGCGGGCCGATTCACCGGGGAGCTGTTTTTT. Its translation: CTSNPGVSAGRFTGELFF.

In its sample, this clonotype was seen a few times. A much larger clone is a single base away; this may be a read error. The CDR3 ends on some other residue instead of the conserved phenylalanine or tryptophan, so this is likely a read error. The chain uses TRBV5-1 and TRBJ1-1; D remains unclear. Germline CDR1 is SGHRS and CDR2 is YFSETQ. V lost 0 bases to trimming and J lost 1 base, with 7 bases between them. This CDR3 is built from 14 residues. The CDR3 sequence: CASSLDTPNTEAFL. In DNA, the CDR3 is TGCGCCAGCAGCTTGGACACGCCGAACACTGAAGCTTTCCTT.

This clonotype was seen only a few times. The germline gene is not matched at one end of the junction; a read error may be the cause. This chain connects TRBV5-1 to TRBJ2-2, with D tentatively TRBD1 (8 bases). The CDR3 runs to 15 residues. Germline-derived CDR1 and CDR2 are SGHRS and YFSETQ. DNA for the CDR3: TGCGCCAACAGCGTCAGCGGGACAGGAACCGGGGAGCTGTTTTTT. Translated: CANSVSGTGTGELFF.

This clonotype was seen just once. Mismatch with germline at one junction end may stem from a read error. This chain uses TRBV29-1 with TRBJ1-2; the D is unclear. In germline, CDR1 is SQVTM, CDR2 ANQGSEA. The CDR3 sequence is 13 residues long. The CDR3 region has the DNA TGCAGCGTTGATCAGGTGGTGGGCTATGACTACACCTTC. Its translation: CSVDQVVGYDYTF. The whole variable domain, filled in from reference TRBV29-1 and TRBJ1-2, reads SAVISQKPSRDICQRGTSLTIQCQVDSQVTMMFWYRQQPGQSLTLIATANQGSEATYESGFVIDKFPISRPNLTFSTLTVSNMSPEDSSIYLCSVDQVVGYDYTFGSGTRLTVV.

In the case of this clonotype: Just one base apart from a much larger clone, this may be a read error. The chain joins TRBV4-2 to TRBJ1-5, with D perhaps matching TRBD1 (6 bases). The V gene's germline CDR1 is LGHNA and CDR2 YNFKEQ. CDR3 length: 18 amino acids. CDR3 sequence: CAGSPHLRGGTGPQPQHF. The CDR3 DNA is TGTGCCGGCAGCCCCCACCTACGAGGAGGCACAGGGCCTCAGCCCCAGCATTTT.

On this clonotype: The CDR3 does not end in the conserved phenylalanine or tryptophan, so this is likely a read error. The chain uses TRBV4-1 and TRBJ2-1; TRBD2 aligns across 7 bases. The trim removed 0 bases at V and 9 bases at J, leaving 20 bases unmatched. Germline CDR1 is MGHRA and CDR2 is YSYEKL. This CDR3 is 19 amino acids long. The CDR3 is CASSQDRGGRARVRSEQFL. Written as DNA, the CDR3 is TGCGCCAGCAGCCAAGACCGAGGAGGGAGGGCCAGGGTTCGCAGTGAGCAGTTCCTC.

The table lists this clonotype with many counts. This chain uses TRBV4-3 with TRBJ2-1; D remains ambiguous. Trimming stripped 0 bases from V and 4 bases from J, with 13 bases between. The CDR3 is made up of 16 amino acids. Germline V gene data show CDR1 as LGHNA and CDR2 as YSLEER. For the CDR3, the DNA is TGCGCCAGCAGCCAAGATAGAGACACCCTATACAATGAGCAGTTCTTC. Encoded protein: CASSQDRDTLYNEQFF.

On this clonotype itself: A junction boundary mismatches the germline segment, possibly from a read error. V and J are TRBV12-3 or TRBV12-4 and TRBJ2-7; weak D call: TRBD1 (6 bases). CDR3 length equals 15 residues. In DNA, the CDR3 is TGTACAAGCAGTTTAGCTGCAGGGGTTAACTACGAGCAGCACTTC. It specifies CTSSLAAGVNYEQHF.

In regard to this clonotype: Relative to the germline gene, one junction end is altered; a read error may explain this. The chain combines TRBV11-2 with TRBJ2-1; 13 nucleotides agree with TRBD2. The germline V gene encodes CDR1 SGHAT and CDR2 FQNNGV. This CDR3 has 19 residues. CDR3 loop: CVSSVLKASGTSGKNEQFF. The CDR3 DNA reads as TGCGTCAGCAGCGTATTAAAGGCTTCCGGGACTAGCGGGAAGAATGAGCAGTTCTTC.

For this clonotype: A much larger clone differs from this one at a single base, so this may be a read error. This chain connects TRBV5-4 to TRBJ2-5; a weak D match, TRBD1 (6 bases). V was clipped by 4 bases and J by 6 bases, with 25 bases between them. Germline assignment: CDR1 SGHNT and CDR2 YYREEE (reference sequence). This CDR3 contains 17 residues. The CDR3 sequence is CASSQIWGLLVEKTQYF. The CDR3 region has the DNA TGTGCCAGCAGCCAGATCTGGGGGCTGTTGGTCGAGAAGACCCAGTACTTC.

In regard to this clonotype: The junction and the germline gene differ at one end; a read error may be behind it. CDR3 sequence (DNA): TGTGCGCCTCCTGACGCTTCCTTT. Protein product: CAPPDASF. This chain links TRBV11-2 with TRBJ1-1; D unclear. Germline loops: CDR1 SGHAT, CDR2 FQNNGV. The CDR3 length is 8 residues.

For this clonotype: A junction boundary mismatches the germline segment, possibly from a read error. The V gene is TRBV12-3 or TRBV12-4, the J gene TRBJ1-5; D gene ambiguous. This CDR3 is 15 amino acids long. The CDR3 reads CASSPAAQANQPQHF. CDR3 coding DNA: TGTGCCAGCAGCCCTGCAGCGCAGGCTAACCAGCCCCAGCACTTT.

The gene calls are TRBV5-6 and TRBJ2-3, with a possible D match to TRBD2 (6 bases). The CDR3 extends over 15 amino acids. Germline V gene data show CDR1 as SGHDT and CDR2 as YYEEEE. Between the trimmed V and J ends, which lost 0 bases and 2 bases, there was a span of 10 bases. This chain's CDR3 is CASSLVGGPTDTQYF. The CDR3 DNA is TGTGCCAGCAGCTTGGTGGGAGGACCCACAGATACGCAGTATTTT.

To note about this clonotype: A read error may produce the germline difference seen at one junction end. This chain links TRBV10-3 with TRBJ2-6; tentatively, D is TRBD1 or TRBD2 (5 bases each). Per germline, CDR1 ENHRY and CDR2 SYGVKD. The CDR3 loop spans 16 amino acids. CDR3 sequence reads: CANSTGPGSGTDVLTF. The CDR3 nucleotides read TGTGCCAACAGTACGGGGCCAGGCTCTGGGACCGACGTCCTGACTTTC.

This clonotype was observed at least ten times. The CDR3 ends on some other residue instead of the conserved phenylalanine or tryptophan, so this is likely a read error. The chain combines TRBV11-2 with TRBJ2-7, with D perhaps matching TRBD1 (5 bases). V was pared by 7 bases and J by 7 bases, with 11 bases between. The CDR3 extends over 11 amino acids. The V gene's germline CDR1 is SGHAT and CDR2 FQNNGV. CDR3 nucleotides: TGTGCCAGCACAAAAGGGGTTGAGCAGTACTCC. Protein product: CASTKGVEQYS.

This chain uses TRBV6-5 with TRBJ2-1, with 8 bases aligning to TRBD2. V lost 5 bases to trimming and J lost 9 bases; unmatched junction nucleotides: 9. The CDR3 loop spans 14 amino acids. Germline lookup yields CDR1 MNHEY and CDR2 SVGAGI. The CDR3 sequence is CASSRSGLVVEQFF. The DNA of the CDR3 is TGTGCCAGCAGTCGATCGGGACTAGTTGTTGAGCAGTTCTTC.

This chain's CDR3 is CASTAGVSYNEQFF. The CDR3 nucleotides are TGTGCCAGTACAGCGGGAGTCTCCTACAATGAGCAGTTCTTC. The chain employs TRBV25-1 and TRBJ2-1; 8 nucleotides line up with TRBD2. This CDR3 region has 14 residues. Losses at the gene ends were 9 bases for V and 0 bases for J; bases not matched to a gene: 4. CDR1 is MGHDK and CDR2 is SYGVNS in the germline V gene.

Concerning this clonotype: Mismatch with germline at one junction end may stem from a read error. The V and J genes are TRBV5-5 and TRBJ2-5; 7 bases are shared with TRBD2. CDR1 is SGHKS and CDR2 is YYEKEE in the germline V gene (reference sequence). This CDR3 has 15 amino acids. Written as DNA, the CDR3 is TGTGCCAGCAGGTCGTACGGACTAGTACAAGGGACCCAGTACTTC. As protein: CASRSYGLVQGTQYF. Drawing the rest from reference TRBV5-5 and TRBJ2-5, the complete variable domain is DAGVTQSPTHLIKTRGQQVTLRCSPISGHKSVSWYQQVLGQGPQFIFQYYEKEERGRGNFPDRFSARQFPNYSSELNVNALLLGDSALYLCASRSYGLVQGTQYFGPGTRLLVL.

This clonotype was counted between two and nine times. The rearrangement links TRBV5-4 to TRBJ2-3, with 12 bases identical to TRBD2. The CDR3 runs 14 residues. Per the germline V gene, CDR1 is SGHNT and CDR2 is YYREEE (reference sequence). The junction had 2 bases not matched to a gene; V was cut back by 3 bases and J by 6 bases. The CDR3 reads CASSSTSGSDTQYF. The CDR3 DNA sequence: TGTGCCAGCAGCTCGACTAGCGGGAGCGATACGCAGTATTTT.

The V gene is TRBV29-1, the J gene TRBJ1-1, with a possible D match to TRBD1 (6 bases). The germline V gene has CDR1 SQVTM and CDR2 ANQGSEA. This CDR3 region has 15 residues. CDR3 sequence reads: CNDQEAPKGVTEAFF. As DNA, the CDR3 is TGCAACGACCAAGAAGCGCCGAAGGGGGTCACTGAAGCTTTCTTT.

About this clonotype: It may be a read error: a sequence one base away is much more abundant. CDR3 loop: CATQTGQGPQETQYF. CDR3 DNA sequence: TGCGCCACCCAAACCGGACAGGGGCCCCAGGAGACCCAGTACTTC. The gene calls are TRBV5-1 and TRBJ2-5; 9 nucleotides align to TRBD1. Germline V gene sequence: CDR1 SGHRS, CDR2 YFSETQ. Trimming removed 9 bases from V and 5 bases from J; junction bases left unmatched: 14. CDR3 length: 15 residues.